The subject of this entry is one T cell receptor (beta chain). The germline V gene has CDR1 MNHEY and CDR2 SMNVEV (reference sequence). The CDR3 covers 14 residues. V dropped 7 bases and J dropped 4; count of bases not matched to a gene: 7. As processed by the authors: How many nucleated cells were present was estimated from reference gene primer amplification. Data came from immunoSEQ multiplex PCR; TCRdb stores just in-frame clones and leaves some out. V, J and clone size were drawn from that table, and D and trimming were deduced from the DNA. Among roughly 120,000 clones listed, approximately 82% were seen once. This entry is derived from a study of blood T cell repertoires in COVID-19. The wider study: COVID-19 samples from acute and convalescent phases originated in the United States, Italy and Spain. PBMCs, B-cell-depleted T cells, or T cells provided the cDNA or gDNA that made up the material.

Source material: peripheral blood. This receptor was taken from a man between 65 and 80 years old with active or convalescent COVID-19. The chain uses TRBV27 and TRBJ2-7; TRBD2 agrees at 10 bases. DNA for the CDR3: TGTGCCAGCAAAGCTAGCGGGAGTAAATACGAGCAGTACTTC. Translation gives CASKASGSKYEQYF.